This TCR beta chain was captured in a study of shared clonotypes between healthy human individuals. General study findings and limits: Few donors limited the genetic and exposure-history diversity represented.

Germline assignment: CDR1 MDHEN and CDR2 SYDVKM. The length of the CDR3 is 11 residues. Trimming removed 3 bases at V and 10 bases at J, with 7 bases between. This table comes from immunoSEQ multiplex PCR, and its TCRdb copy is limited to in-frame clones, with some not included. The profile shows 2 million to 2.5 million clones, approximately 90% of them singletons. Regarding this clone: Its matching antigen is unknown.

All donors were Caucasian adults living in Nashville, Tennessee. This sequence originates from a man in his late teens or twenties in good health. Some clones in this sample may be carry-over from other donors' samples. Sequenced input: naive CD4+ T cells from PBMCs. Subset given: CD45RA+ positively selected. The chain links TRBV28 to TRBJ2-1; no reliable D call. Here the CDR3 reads CASSFAGEQFF. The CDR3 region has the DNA TGTGCCAGCAGTTTCGCAGGAGAGCAGTTCTTC.